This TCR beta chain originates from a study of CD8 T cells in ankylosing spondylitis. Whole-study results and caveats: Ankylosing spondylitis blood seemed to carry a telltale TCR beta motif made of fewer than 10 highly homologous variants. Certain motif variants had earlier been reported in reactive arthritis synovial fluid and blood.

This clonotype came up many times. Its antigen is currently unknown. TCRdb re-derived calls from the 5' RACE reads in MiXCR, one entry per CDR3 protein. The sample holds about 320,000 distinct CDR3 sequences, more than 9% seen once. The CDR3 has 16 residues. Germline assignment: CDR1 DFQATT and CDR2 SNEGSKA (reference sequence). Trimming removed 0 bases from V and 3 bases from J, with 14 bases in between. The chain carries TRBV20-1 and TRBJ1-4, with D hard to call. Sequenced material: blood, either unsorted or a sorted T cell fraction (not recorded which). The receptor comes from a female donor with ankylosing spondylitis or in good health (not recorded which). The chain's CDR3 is CSARDYLSAANEKLFF. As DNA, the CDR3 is TGCAGTGCTAGAGACTACCTTTCGGCGGCTAATGAAAAACTGTTTTTT.